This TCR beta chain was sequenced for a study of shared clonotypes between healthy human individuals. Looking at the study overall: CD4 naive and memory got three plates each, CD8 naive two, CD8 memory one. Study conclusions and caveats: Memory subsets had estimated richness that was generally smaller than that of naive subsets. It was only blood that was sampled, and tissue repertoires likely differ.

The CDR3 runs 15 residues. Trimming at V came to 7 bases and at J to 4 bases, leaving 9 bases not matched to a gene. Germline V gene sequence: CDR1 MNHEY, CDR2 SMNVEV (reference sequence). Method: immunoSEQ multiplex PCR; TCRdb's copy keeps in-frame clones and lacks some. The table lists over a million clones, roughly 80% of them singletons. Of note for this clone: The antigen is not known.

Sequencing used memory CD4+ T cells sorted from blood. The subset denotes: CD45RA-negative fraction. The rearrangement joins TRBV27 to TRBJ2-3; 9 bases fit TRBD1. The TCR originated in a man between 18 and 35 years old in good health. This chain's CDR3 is CASMKGDRVADTQYF. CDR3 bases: TGTGCCAGCATGAAGGGGGACAGGGTTGCAGATACGCAGTATTTT.